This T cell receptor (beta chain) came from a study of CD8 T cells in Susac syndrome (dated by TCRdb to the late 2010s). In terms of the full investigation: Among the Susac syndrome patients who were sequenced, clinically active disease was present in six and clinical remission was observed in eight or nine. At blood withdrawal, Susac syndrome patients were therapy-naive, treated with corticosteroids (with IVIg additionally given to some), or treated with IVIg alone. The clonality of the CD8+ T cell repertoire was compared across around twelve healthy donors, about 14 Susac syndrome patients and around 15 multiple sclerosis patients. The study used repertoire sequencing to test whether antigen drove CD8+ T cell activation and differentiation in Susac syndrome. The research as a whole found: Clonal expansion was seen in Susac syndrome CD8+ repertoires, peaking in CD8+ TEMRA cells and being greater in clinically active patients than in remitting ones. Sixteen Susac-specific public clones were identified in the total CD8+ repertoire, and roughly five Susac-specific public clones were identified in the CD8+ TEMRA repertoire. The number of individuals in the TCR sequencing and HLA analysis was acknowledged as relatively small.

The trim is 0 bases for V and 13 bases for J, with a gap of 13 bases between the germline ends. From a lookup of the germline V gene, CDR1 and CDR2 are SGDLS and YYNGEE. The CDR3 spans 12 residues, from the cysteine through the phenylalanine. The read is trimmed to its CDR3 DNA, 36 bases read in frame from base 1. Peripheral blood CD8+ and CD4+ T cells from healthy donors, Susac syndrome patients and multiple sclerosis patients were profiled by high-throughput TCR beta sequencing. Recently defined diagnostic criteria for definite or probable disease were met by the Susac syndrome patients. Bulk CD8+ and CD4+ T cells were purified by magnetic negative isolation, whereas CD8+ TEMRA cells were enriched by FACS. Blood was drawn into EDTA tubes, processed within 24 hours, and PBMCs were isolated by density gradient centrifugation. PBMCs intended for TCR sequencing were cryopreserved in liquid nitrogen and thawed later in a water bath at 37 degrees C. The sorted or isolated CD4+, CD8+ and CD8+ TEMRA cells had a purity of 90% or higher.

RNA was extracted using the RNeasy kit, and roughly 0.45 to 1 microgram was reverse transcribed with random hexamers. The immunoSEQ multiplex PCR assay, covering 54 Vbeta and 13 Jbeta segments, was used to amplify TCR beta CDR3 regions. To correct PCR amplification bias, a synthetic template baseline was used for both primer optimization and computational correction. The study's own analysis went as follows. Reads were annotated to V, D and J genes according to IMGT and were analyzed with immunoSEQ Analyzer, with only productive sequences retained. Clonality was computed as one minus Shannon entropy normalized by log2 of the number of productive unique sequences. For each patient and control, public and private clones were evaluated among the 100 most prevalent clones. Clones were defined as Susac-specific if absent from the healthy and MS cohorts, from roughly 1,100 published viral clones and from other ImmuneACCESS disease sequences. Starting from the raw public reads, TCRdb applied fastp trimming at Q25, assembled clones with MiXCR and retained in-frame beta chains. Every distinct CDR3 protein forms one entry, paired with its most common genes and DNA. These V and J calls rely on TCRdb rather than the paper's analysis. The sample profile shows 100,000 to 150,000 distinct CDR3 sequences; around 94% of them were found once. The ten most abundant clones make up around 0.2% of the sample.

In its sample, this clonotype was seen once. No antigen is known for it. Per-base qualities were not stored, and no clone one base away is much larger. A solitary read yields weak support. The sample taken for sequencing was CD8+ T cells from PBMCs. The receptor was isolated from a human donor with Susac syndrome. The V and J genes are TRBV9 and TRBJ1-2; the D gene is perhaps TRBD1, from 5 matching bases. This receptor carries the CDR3 CASSVDGAGFTF. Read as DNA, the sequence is TGTGCCAGCAGCGTAGACGGGGCGGGTTTCACCTTC.